A selection of T cell receptor beta chains follows, all from one sample in a study of blood T cell repertoires in COVID-19. Produced via immunoSEQ multiplex PCR; TCRdb's table is partial and in-frame only. This sample has about 39,000 clones; around 96% occur once, and the top ten carry more than 3.5%. Sequenced sample: peripheral blood. The receptors derive from a human donor with active COVID-19. The donor label of this sample is uncertain. The CDR3 runs from the conserved cysteine through the conserved F or W. The D gene is left open where the match is weak. Size is omitted from some rows. Given values are once, few, many or a class for expanded clones.

size	V	J	D	DNA	CDR3
.	TRBV7-2	TRBJ2-3	.	TGTGCCAGCAGCTTTAGCACTGCCCTTCGCACAGATACGCAGTATTTT	CASSFSTALRTDTQYF
.	TRBV10-3	TRBJ2-2	.	TGTGCCATCAGTGAAGTCGGACAAACGAACACCGGGGAGCTGTTTTTT	CAISEVGQTNTGELFF
.	TRBV7-9	TRBJ1-1	.	TGTGCCAGCAGCTTCGGGGAAACTGAAGCTTTCTTT	CASSFGETEAFF
.	TRBV27	TRBJ2-1	.	TGTGCCAGCAGTTTGGGCCATACCAGCTCCTACAATGAGCAGTTCTTC	CASSLGHTSSYNEQFF
once	TRBV2	TRBJ2-3	TRBD2	TGTGCCGTCAGGGAGCGGGACGGAGATACGCAGTATTTT	CAVRERDGDTQYF
.	TRBV7-2	TRBJ1-6	.	TGTGCCAGCAGCCTCGCGGAGAATTCACCCCTCCACTTT	CASSLAENSPLHF
.	TRBV7-2	TRBJ2-3	.	TGTGCCAGCAGCCTGGGCTGGACCAGGGGCACAGATACGCAGTATTTT	CASSLGWTRGTDTQYF
.	TRBV11-3	TRBJ2-3	.	TGTGCCAGCAGCATCAAAGGAGGGGCTAGCACAGATACGCAGTATTTT	CASSIKGGASTDTQYF
.	TRBV5-1	TRBJ1-3	.	TGCGCCAGCAGCTTAGAGGGAAACACCATATATTTT	CASSLEGNTIYF
.	TRBV19	TRBJ1-3	.	TGTGCCAGTAGCCCTCGGACACGCGGAAACACCATATATTTT	CASSPRTRGNTIYF
.	TRBV19	TRBJ1-2	.	TGTGCCAGTAGTAGCGACAGGCGCGGCTACACCTTC	CASSSDRRGYTF
.	TRBV11-2	TRBJ2-5	TRBD1	TGTGCCAGCACCTACAGACAGGGGGATGGGGAGACCCAGTACTTC	CASTYRQGDGETQYF
few	TRBV5-1	TRBJ2-2	TRBD1	TGCGCCAGCCTCCTGGGACAGGAGAACACCGGGGAGCTGTTTTTT	CASLLGQENTGELFF
.	TRBV5-4	TRBJ2-5	.	TGTGCCAGCAGCTTCCGGGGACTTCAAGAGACCCAGTACTTC	CASSFRGLQETQYF
.	TRBV5-1	TRBJ2-2	.	TGCGCCACTGGGCGCCAGAGTCTCACCGGGGAGCTGTTTTTT	CATGRQSLTGELFF
.	TRBV5-1	TRBJ2-3	TRBD1	TGCGCCAGCAGAGTCAGGGGGTCGGATACGCAGTATTTT	CASRVRGSDTQYF
.	TRBV6-2/TRBV6-3	TRBJ2-3	TRBD2	TGTGCCAGCAGTTACCCCCTTAGCGGGGGGCCGGGTGGCACAGATACGCAGTATTTT	CASSYPLSGGPGGTDTQYF
few	TRBV19	TRBJ2-2	.	TGTGCCAGTAGTATAGGTAATAGCGGTACCGGGGAGCTGTTTTTT	CASSIGNSGTGELFF
.	TRBV28	TRBJ2-7	.	TGTGCCAGCAGTTTATTCGGGATTTCTGCCTACGAGCAGTACTTC	CASSLFGISAYEQYF
.	TRBV7-2	TRBJ2-1	.	TGTGCCAGCAGCTTAGCCGCCTCGGGGGGCCCTTCCTACAATGAGCAGTTCTTC	CASSLAASGGPSYNEQFF
once	TRBV5-8	TRBJ2-7	TRBD1	TGTGCCAGCAGCTTGGACAGGGGGAATGACGAGCAGTACTTC	CASSLDRGNDEQYF
.	TRBV2	TRBJ1-1	TRBD1	TGTGCCAGCCGCAGGACAGGGGAGACTGAAGCTTTCTTT	CASRRTGETEAFF
.	TRBV4-1	TRBJ2-5	TRBD2	TGCGCCAGCAGCCAAGAAGAGGGGTTAGCGGGAGTACCCCCAAACCAAGAGACCCAGTACTTC	CASSQEEGLAGVPPNQETQYF
.	TRBV27	TRBJ2-2	TRBD2	TGTGCCAGCAGTATACGGACTAGCGGGAGAGAGGGCACCGGGGAGCTGTTTTTT	CASSIRTSGREGTGELFF
.	TRBV5-4	TRBJ1-4	TRBD1	TGTGCCAGCACACAGGGGGCGACTAATGAAAAACTGTTTTTT	CASTQGATNEKLFF
.	TRBV7-9	TRBJ2-5	TRBD2	TGTGCCAGCAGCTCAGGACTAGCGGGAGGCGGTGAGACCCAGTACTTC	CASSSGLAGGGETQYF
.	TRBV7-2	TRBJ2-1	TRBD2	TGTGCCAGCAGCTACATAGCGGGGGACAATGAGCAGTTCTTC	CASSYIAGDNEQFF
.	TRBV11-3	TRBJ2-1	TRBD2	TGTGCCAGCAGCATTAGGACTAGCGCGAGCAATGAGCAGTTCTTC	CASSIRTSASNEQFF
once	TRBV3-1/TRBV3-2	TRBJ2-5	.	TGTGCCAGCAGCCCGCCAGGGTCAGAGACCCAGTACTTC	CASSPPGSETQYF
.	TRBV28	TRBJ2-7	TRBD1	TGTGCCAGCAGTTTATCGGGACAGGGAGGGCAGTACTTC	CASSLSGQGGQYF
few	TRBV27	TRBJ2-6	.	TGTGCCAGCAAGTTGACTACTGGGGCCAACGTCCTGACTTTC	CASKLTTGANVLTF
.	TRBV19	TRBJ1-5	.	TGTGCCAGTATGGCGGGCAGGTGGGGACAGCCCCAGCATTTT	CASMAGRWGQPQHF
.	TRBV6-5	TRBJ1-2	TRBD1	TGTGCCAGCAGATCGAAACAGGGGGTCTATGGCTACACCTTC	CASRSKQGVYGYTF
.	TRBV12-3/TRBV12-4	TRBJ2-5	TRBD1	TGTGCCAGCAACTCGGGACAGGCCGGGACCCAGTACTTC	CASNSGQAGTQYF
.	TRBV10-3	TRBJ1-2	.	TGTGCCATATCCGAGCGGGGTGGCTACACCTTC	CAISERGGYTF
.	TRBV19	TRBJ1-2	TRBD1	TGTGCCAGTAGCAGACAGGGAAAATCAAACTATGGCTACACCTTC	CASSRQGKSNYGYTF
.	TRBV4-1	TRBJ1-1	TRBD1	TGCGCCAGCAAGAGTAACAGGGGTTGGACTGAAGCTTTCTTT	CASKSNRGWTEAFF
.	TRBV19	TRBJ2-7	.	TGTGCCAGTAGTATACACTACCCCTCCTACGAGCAGTACTTC	CASSIHYPSYEQYF